The 23 T cell receptor beta chains given below trace back to one sample, sequenced in a study of blood T cell repertoires in COVID-19 (TCRdb year 2020). The library was built by means of the immunoSEQ multiplex PCR assay. Drawn from immuneACCESS, this table holds only the in-frame rearrangements with V and J called that TCRdb kept. Clones are partly lost; checked studies trace under half to an unresolved V gene and leave the rest unexplained. The sample table records around 67,000 clones; 80% to 90% of these occur just once. The top ten clonotypes cover roughly 5.3% of the sample. Sequenced sample: peripheral blood. The receptors here all came from a man aged 50-60 years with active COVID-19.

The rearrangement links TRBV9 to TRBJ2-7; the match to TRBD2 covers 11 bases. The CDR3 runs to 14 residues. V was pared by 6 bases and J by 3 bases, with 5 bases of the junction left unmatched. The germline CDR1 and CDR2 sequences are SGDLS and YYNGEE. The CDR3 coding sequence is TGTGCCAGCACCCGGACTAGCGGGTACTACGAGCAGTACTTC. It codes for CASTRTSGYYEQYF.

This rearrangement joins TRBV19 to TRBJ1-5, with TRBD1 matching over 7 bases. J lost 4 bases, V lost 3 bases, and 6 bases had no gene match. Germline values: CDR1 LNHDA, CDR2 SQIVND (reference sequence). This CDR3 is 15 amino acids long. The chain's CDR3 is CASSMIATGNQPQHF. The CDR3 DNA reads as TGTGCCAGTAGTATGATAGCGACAGGGAATCAGCCCCAGCATTTT.

V gene TRBV11-3 combines with J gene TRBJ2-1, with 7 bases aligning to TRBD2. Germline loops: CDR1 SGHNT, CDR2 YENEEA. CDR3 length: 17 residues. With 0 bases clipped from V and 4 bases from J, the junction kept 9 bases outside the gene matches. CDR3 protein: CASSLDEGARGYNEQFF. The CDR3 coding sequence is TGTGCCAGCAGCTTAGATGAGGGTGCGCGGGGGTACAATGAGCAGTTCTTC.

J is TRBJ2-7 and V is TRBV5-5; 12 positions agree with TRBD2. This CDR3 contains 14 residues. After removal of 2 bases from V and 5 bases from J, the junction contained 2 bases not matched to a gene. Germline CDR1 is SGHKS and CDR2 is YYEKEE (reference sequence). The chain's CDR3 is CASSLLAGGNEQYF. The CDR3 DNA follows: TGTGCCAGCAGCTTACTAGCGGGAGGCAACGAGCAGTACTTC.

The chain combines TRBV6-5 with TRBJ1-4; no definite D call. V dropped 6 bases and J dropped 8 bases, with 19 bases sitting between them. Looked up from germline, CDR1 is MNHEY and CDR2 is SVGAGI. The CDR3 has 15 amino acids. Here the CDR3 reads CASSPGEGVGEKLFF. The CDR3 region has the DNA TGTGCCAGCAGCCCCGGCGAGGGCGTGGGAGAAAAACTGTTTTTT.

The chain is built from TRBV4-3 and TRBJ1-2; 7 bases are a match to TRBD1. The CDR3 is made up of 14 amino acids. The germline V gene has CDR1 LGHNA and CDR2 YSLEER. The V and J ends lost 3 bases and 7 bases, in that order; junction bases with no gene match: 8. The CDR3 spells CASSQDRDSGGYTF. The CDR3 DNA reads as TGCGCCAGCAGCCAGGACCGGGACAGCGGTGGCTACACCTTC.

The rearrangement uses TRBV7-3 and TRBJ1-1; no clear D. The CDR3 runs 14 residues. V was clipped by 0 bases and J by 8 bases, with 13 bases between them. Per the germline V gene, CDR1 is SGHTA and CDR2 is FQGTGA. The CDR3 nucleotides are TGTGCCAGCAGCTTAACCAGTTTATCGAACGAAGCTTTCTTT. Its protein is CASSLTSLSNEAFF.

The chain recombines TRBV5-1 with TRBJ1-5; TRBD1 is a possible D gene (6 bases). The CDR3 runs 14 residues. V gave up 4 bases and J gave up 3 bases, with 11 bases separating them. CDR1 is SGHRS, CDR2 YFSETQ, per germline. CDR3 amino acids: CASSPDSSNQPQHF. In DNA, the CDR3 is TGCGCCAGCAGCCCGGACAGTTCCAATCAGCCCCAGCATTTT.

The chain is built from TRBV27 and TRBJ2-2; 9 bases are a match to TRBD2. CDR1 MNHEY and CDR2 SMNVEV come from the germline V gene (reference sequence). The CDR3 has 18 residues. V lost 0 bases to trimming and J lost 0 bases; unmatched junction nucleotides: 5. CDR3 loop: CASSLSGGLASNTGELFF. DNA for the CDR3: TGTGCCAGCAGTTTATCGGGTGGACTAGCGTCGAACACCGGGGAGCTGTTTTTT.

The chain uses TRBV7-9 and TRBJ2-7, with D perhaps TRBD2 (6 bases). The germline CDR1 and CDR2 sequences are SEHNR and FQNEAQ (reference sequence). Trimming left V 5 bases short and J 7 bases short, with 15 bases between. The CDR3 has 13 residues. The DNA of the CDR3 is TGTGCCAGCAGCGCCCCGGCGGGGCGTGAGCAGTACTTC. Translated, it gives CASSAPAGREQYF.

This sequence joins TRBV29-1 and TRBJ2-6, with 10 bases identical to TRBD2. Germline V lookup: CDR1 SQVTM, CDR2 ANQGSEA. V lost 1 base, J lost 0 bases, and 0 bases stayed unmatched. CDR3 length equals 16 residues. In DNA, the CDR3 is TGCAGCGTTGAAGGGACTAGCGGCTCTGGGGCCAACGTCCTGACTTTC. It codes for CSVEGTSGSGANVLTF.

This chain links TRBV6-5 with TRBJ1-5, with 9 bases lining up with TRBD1. CDR1 and CDR2 from the germline V gene are MNHEY and SVGAGI. Trimming cost V 7 bases and J 2 bases; bases outside gene matches: 6. The CDR3 runs to 15 residues. CDR3 nucleotides: TGTGCCAGCACATTCCGGGACAGGGGCAATCAGCCCCAGCATTTT. This sequence encodes CASTFRDRGNQPQHF.

V and J are TRBV18 and TRBJ2-3; 8 nucleotides line up with TRBD2. The CDR3 totals 15 residues. The germline V gene has CDR1 KGHSH and CDR2 LQKENI. V lost 2 bases to trimming and J lost 4 bases; unmatched junction nucleotides: 5. The DNA of the CDR3 is TGTGCCAGCTCACCAGATTATAGCGGGGCAGATACGCAGTATTTT. This codes for CASSPDYSGADTQYF.

The gene calls are TRBV15 and TRBJ1-4, with a possible D match to TRBD1 (5 bases). Germline loops: CDR1 LNHNV, CDR2 YYDKDF (reference sequence). This CDR3 is 19 amino acids long. V gave up 0 bases and J gave up 1 base, with 18 bases separating them. CDR3 DNA sequence: TGTGCCACCAGCAGAGATATGTGGGGGGAAGTCCGAACTAATGAAAAACTGTTTTTT. As protein: CATSRDMWGEVRTNEKLFF.

The rearrangement links TRBV6-5 to TRBJ2-5, with D maybe TRBD1 (7 bases). Germline V gene data show CDR1 as MNHEY and CDR2 as SVGAGI. This CDR3 has 13 amino acids. The V gene lost 6 bases and the J gene lost 4 bases, with 12 bases spanning the gap. The chain's CDR3 is CASSYRGGETQYF. CDR3 bases: TGTGCCAGCAGCTACAGGGGAGGAGAGACCCAGTACTTC.

The chain carries TRBV19 and TRBJ2-7, with 7 bases aligning to TRBD1. Trimming took 1 base from V and 6 from J; bases not matched to a gene: 15. The CDR3 runs 17 residues. In germline, CDR1 is LNHDA, CDR2 SQIVND (reference sequence). CDR3 sequence (DNA): TGTGCCAGTAGTATAGGGGAAGCAGGGGGTGGGGTCGTCGAGCAGTACTTC. Amino acids: CASSIGEAGGGVVEQYF.

The chain joins TRBV9 to TRBJ1-2; 7 bases line up with TRBD1. The CDR3 has 13 residues. V lost 3 bases, J lost 3 bases, and 2 bases stayed unmatched. CDR1 and CDR2 from the germline V gene are SGDLS and YYNGEE. In nucleotides, the CDR3 is TGTGCCAGCAGCGAGGGGGCTTACTATGGCTACACCTTC. Translating it yields CASSEGAYYGYTF.

The gene calls are TRBV7-3 and TRBJ2-7, with D hard to call. The V gene's germline CDR1 is SGHTA and CDR2 FQGTGA. Trimming cost V 5 bases and J 2 bases, with 19 bases left between them. The CDR3 totals 16 residues. CDR3 protein: CASSALGGVRAYEQYF. In DNA form, the CDR3 reads TGTGCCAGCAGCGCCCTCGGCGGAGTTCGGGCCTACGAGCAGTACTTC.

V and J are TRBV2 and TRBJ1-1; possibly TRBD1 for D (5 bases). Germline loops: CDR1 SNHLY, CDR2 FYNNEI. The V gene lost 4 bases and the J gene lost 1 base, with 10 bases spanning the gap. The CDR3 extends over 14 amino acids. The CDR3 protein is CASSGQPRNTEAFF. The CDR3, as DNA: TGTGCCAGCAGTGGACAGCCCAGGAACACTGAAGCTTTCTTT.

This clone was seen once. This chain uses TRBV23-1 with TRBJ2-7, with D possibly being TRBD2 (5 bases). TRBV23-1 is sorted into the ORF group, with uncertain function. The CDR3 covers 15 residues. The V gene lost 4 bases and the J gene lost 3 bases, with 16 bases spanning the gap. CDR3 sequence (DNA): TGCGCCAGCAGTCCATTTCAGACTACTTACTACGAGCAGTACTTC. Its translation: CASSPFQTTYYEQYF.

V is TRBV15 and J is TRBJ2-2; TRBD1 might be the D (5 bases). The CDR3 spans 16 residues. Germline CDR1 and CDR2: LNHNV and YYDKDF (reference sequence). Trimming pared 5 bases from V and 1 base from J, leaving 14 bases between. The CDR3 loop reads CATSYGKTENTGELFF. Written as DNA, the CDR3 is TGTGCCACCAGCTACGGAAAGACAGAGAACACCGGGGAGCTGTTTTTT. The variable domain in full, with the rest retrieved from reference TRBV15 and TRBJ2-2, is DAMVIQNPRYQVTQFGKPVTLSCSQTLNHNVMYWYQQKSSQAPKLLFHYYDKDFNNEADTPDNFQSRRPNTSFCFLDIRSPGLGDTAMYLCATSYGKTENTGELFFGEGSRLTVL.

The rearrangement uses TRBV28 and TRBJ2-7, with 11 nucleotides matching TRBD2. CDR1 is MDHEN, CDR2 SYDVKM, per germline. The J segment lost 1 base and the V segment lost 7 bases, leaving 9 bases of the junction unmatched. The CDR3 contains 16 residues. The DNA for the CDR3 is TGTGCCAGCACCGGGACTAGCGGATACCTTTCCTACGAGCAGTACTTC. As protein: CASTGTSGYLSYEQYF.

The chain carries TRBV7-2 and TRBJ2-7; 8 nucleotides agree with TRBD1. The J segment lost 2 bases and the V segment lost 5 bases, leaving 8 bases of the junction unmatched. Germline V gives CDR1 SGHTA, CDR2 FQGNSA. The CDR3 is made up of 15 amino acids. The CDR3 nucleotides read TGTGCCAGCAGCACAACCGGGACAGGACCCTACGAGCAGTACTTC. Protein product: CASSTTGTGPYEQYF.